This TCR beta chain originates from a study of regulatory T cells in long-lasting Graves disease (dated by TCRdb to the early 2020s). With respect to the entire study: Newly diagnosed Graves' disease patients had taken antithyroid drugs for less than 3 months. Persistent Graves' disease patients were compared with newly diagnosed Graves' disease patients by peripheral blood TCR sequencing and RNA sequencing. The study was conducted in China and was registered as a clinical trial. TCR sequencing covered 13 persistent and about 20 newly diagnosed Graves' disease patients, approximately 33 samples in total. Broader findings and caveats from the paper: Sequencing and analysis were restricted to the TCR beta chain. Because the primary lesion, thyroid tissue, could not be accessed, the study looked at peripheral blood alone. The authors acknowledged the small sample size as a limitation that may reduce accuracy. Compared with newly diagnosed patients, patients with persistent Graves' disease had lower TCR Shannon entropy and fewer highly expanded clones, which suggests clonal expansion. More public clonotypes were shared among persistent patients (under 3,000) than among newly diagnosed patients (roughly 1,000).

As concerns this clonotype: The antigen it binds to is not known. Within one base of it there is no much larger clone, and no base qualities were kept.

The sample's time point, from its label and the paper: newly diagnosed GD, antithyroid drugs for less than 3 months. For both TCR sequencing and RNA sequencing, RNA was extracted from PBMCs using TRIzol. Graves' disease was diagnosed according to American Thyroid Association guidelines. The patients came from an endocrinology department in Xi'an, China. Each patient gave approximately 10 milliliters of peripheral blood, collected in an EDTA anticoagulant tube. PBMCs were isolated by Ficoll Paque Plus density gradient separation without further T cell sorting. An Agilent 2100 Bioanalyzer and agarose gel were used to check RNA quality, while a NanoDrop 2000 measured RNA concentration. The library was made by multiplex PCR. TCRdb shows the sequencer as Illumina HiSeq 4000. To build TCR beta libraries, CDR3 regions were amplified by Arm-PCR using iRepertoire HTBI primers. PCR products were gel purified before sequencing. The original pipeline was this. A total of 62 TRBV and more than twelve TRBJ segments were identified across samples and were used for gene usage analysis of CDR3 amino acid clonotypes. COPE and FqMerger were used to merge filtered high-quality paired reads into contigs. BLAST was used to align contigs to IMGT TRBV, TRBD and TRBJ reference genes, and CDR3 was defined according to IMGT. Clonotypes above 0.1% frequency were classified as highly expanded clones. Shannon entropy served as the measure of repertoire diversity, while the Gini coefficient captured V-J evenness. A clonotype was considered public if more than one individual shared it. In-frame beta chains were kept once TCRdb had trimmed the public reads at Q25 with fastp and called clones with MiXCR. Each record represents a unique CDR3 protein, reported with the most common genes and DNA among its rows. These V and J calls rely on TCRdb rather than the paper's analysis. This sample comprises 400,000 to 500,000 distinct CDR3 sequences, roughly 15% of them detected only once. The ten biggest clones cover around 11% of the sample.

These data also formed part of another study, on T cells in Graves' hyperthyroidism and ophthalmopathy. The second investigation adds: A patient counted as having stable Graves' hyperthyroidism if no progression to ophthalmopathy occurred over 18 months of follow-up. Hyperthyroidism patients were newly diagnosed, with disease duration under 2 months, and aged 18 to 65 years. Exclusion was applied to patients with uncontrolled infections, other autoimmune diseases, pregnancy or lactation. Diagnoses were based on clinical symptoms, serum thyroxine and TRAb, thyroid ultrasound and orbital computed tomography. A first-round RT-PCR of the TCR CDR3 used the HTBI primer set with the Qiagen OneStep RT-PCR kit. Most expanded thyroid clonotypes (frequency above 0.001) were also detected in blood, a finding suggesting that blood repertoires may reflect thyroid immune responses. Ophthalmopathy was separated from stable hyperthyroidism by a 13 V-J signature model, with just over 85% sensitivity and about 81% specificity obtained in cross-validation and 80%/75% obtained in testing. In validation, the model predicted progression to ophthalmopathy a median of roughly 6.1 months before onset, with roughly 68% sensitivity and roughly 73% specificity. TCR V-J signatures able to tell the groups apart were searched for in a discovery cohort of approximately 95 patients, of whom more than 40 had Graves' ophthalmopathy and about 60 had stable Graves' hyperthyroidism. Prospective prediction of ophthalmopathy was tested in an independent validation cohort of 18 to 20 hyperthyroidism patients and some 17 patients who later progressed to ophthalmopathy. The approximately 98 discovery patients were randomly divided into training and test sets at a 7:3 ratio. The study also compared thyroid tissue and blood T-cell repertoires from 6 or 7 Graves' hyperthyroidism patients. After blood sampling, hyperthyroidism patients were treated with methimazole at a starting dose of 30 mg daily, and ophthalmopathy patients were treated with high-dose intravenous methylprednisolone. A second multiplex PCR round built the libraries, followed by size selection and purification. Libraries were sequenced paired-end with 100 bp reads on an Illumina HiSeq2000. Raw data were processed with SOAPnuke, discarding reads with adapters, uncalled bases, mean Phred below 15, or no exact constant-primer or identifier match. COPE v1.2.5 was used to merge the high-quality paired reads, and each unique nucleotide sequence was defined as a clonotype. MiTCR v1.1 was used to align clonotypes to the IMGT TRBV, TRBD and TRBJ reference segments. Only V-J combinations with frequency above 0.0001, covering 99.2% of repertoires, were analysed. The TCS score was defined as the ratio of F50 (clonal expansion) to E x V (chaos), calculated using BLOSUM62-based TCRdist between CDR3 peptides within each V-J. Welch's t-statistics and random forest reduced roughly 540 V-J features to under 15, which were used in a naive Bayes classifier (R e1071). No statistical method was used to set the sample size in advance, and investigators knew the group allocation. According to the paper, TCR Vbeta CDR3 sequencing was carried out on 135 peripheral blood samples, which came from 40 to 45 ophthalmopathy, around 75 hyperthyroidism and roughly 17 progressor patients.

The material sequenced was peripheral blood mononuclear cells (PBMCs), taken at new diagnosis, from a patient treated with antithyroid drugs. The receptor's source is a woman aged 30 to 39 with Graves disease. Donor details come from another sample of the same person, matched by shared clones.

The CDR3 protein sequence reads: CASSVELAGLLGEQYF. The bases are TGTGCCAGCAGCGTAGAACTAGCGGGATTACTGGGCGAGCAGTACTTC. The rearrangement joined TRBV9 to TRBJ2-7; 10 bases in the junction line up with TRBD2. V and J are trimmed by 0 bases and 6 bases, and the gene matches miss 9 bases of the junction. CDR3 length: 16 amino acids, cysteine to phenylalanine. Kept here is only the CDR3 DNA, which spans 48 bases and is read in frame from base 1. From a lookup of the germline V gene, CDR1 and CDR2 are SGDLS and YYNGEE.